This TCR beta chain originates from a study of OX40 agonist ivuxolimab in advanced cancers. Per the germline V gene, CDR1 is GTSNPN and CDR2 is SVGIG (reference sequence). The CDR3 sequence is 18 residues long. Trimming took 3 bases from V and 1 from J, leaving 24 bases between them. In its sample, this clone was seen once. Data came from immunoSEQ multiplex PCR; TCRdb stores just in-frame clones and leaves some out. The data hold 42,000 or so clones, with approximately 92% observed a single time. The gene calls are TRBV30 and TRBJ1-2; D is possibly TRBD1 (6 bases). This specimen was CD4+ or CD8+ T cells sorted from blood, taken in a trial of the OX40 agonist ivuxolimab. This receptor was obtained from an adult with an advanced solid tumor such as melanoma, head and neck, liver or kidney cancer. DNA of the CDR3: TGTGCCTGGAGCCTTCCAGGGGAACGCGCCCGACATAACTATGGCTACACCTTC. As protein: CAWSLPGERARHNYGYTF.